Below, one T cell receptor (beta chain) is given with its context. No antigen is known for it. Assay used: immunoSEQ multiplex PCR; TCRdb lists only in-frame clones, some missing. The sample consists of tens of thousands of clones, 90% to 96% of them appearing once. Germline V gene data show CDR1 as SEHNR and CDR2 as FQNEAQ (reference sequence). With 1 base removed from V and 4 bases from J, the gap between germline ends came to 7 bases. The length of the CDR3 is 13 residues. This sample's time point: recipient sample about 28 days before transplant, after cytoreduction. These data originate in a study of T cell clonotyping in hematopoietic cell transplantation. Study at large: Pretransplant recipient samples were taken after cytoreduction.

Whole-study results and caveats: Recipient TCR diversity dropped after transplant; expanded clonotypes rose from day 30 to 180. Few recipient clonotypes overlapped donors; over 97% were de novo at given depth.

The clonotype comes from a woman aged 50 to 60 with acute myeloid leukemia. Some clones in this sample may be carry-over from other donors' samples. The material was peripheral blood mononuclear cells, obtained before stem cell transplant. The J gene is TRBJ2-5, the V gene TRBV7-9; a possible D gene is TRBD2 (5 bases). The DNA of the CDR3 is TGTGCCAGCAGCTTAGGAGGGTTAGAGACCCAGTACTTC. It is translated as CASSLGGLETQYF. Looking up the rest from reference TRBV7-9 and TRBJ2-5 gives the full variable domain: DTGVSQNPRHKITKRGQNVTFRCDPISEHNRLYWYRQTLGQGPEFLTYFQNEAQLEKSRLLSDRFSAERPKGSFSTLEIQRTEQGDSAMYLCASSLGGLETQYFGPGTRLLVL.